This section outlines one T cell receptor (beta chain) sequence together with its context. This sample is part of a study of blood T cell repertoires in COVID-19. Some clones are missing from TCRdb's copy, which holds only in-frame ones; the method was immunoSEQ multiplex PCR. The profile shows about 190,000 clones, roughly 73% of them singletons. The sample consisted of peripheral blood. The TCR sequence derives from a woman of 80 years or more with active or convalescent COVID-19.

The CDR3 sequence is CASSLIDGSSPLHF. The CDR3 bases are TGCGCCAGCAGCTTGATCGACGGGAGTTCACCCCTCCACTTT. J is TRBJ1-6 and V is TRBV5-1, with unresolved D. This CDR3 contains 14 residues. Trimming removed 1 base at V and 9 bases at J, with 11 bases between. Looked up from germline, CDR1 is SGHRS and CDR2 is YFSETQ.